Below are 14 T cell receptor beta chains sequenced from a single sample in a study of beta chain features in type 1 diabetes. Every isolated RNA sample was fully reverse transcribed, so sequencing captured expressed TCRB transcripts. Using immunoSEQ multiplex PCR, the repertoire was profiled, and TCRdb retains in-frame clones only, with some absent. Counted here are around 97,000 clones, 25% to 30% occurring once; the ten biggest clones make up approximately 0.5%. Their specific antigens are unknown. Study conclusions and caveats: Type 1 diabetes patients had TCRB CDR3s that were shorter (moderately but significantly so) in all four CD4+ subsets.

The sequencing input was central memory CD4+ T cells from blood. These receptors were obtained from a woman under 30 with type 1 diabetes.

This clone was detected a few times. The V and J genes are TRBV7-2 and TRBJ1-3; D might be TRBD1 (6 bases). Germline V CDR1 and CDR2: SGHTA, FQGNSA. Trimming removed 2 bases at V and 1 base at J, with 12 bases between. The CDR3 consists of 16 residues. In DNA form, the CDR3 reads TGTGCCAGCAGCTTAAACAGGGAGATGTCTGGAAACACCATATATTTT. As protein: CASSLNREMSGNTIYF.

The chain employs TRBV18 and TRBJ2-7; 7 bases are a match to TRBD1. CDR1 is KGHSH, CDR2 LQKENI, per germline. With 3 bases clipped from V and 2 bases from J, the junction kept 1 base outside the gene matches. CDR3 length: 13 residues. Here the CDR3 reads CASSPGQTYEQYV. CDR3 in DNA: TGTGCCAGCTCACCGGGACAGACCTACGAGCAGTACGTC.

The rearrangement joins TRBV7-9 to TRBJ1-5; 7 bases are shared with TRBD1. Germline V lookup: CDR1 SEHNR, CDR2 FQNEAQ (reference sequence). This CDR3 spans 15 amino acids. The trim removed 5 bases at V and 1 base at J, leaving 5 bases unmatched. This chain's CDR3 is CASSPGDSSNQPQHF. CDR3 DNA sequence: TGTGCCAGCAGCCCAGGGGACAGCAGCAATCAGCCCCAGCATTTT.

This clone was recorded a few times. The chain links TRBV19 to TRBJ1-2; D remains unclear. Germline CDR1 reads LNHDA; CDR2 reads SQIVND (reference sequence). Between the trimmed V and J ends, which lost 2 bases and 4 bases, there was a span of 8 bases. This CDR3 spans 13 amino acids. CDR3 sequence (DNA): TGTGCCAGTAGTATACAGGAAACCTATGGCTACACCTTC. It yields the protein CASSIQETYGYTF.

The chain links TRBV14 to TRBJ2-2; possible D gene TRBD2, 6 bases. CDR1 SGHDN and CDR2 FVKESK come from the germline V gene. V was shortened by 3 bases and J by 4 bases, with 12 bases between the two germline ends. This CDR3 is built from 15 residues. The CDR3 protein is CASSHGGRATGELFF. The CDR3, as DNA: TGTGCCAGCAGCCACGGAGGGCGGGCCACCGGGGAGCTGTTTTTT.

This clone was recorded only once. CDR3 sequence: CASRLGTSEAFF. CDR3 coding DNA: TGTGCCAGCCGACTGGGGACTTCTGAAGCTTTCTTT. The V and J genes are TRBV6-5 and TRBJ1-1; TRBD1 is a possible D gene (5 bases). From germline, CDR1 is MNHEY and CDR2 SVGAGI. Trimming cost V 8 bases and J 6 bases, with 13 bases left between them. CDR3 size: 12 residues.

The chain joins TRBV11-2 to TRBJ2-3, with 7 bases lining up with TRBD1. Per the germline V gene, CDR1 is SGHAT and CDR2 is FQNNGV. V dropped 4 bases and J dropped 4; count of bases not matched to a gene: 11. This CDR3 is built from 16 residues. CDR3: CASSSEGTQGADTQYF. The CDR3 DNA is TGTGCCAGCAGCTCCGAAGGCACCCAGGGGGCAGATACGCAGTATTTT.

The V and J genes are TRBV30 and TRBJ1-3; D is uncertain. V was shortened by 2 bases and J by 3 bases, with 8 bases between the two germline ends. This CDR3 is 13 amino acids long. Germline loops: CDR1 GTSNPN, CDR2 SVGIG (reference sequence). The CDR3 loop is CAWSTGGGNTIYF. In nucleotides, the CDR3 is TGTGCCTGGAGTACCGGTGGTGGAAACACCATATATTTT. The whole variable domain, filled in from reference TRBV30 and TRBJ1-3, reads SQTIHQWPATLVQPVGSPLSLECTVEGTSNPNLYWYRQAAGRGLQLLFYSVGIGQISSEVPQNLSASRPQDRQFILSSKKLLLSDSGFYLCAWSTGGGNTIYFGEGSWLTVV.

This clone was observed a handful of times. The rearrangement joins TRBV29-1 to TRBJ2-3; D might be TRBD1 (6 bases). Germline V gene sequence: CDR1 SQVTM, CDR2 ANQGSEA. The CDR3 totals 13 residues. The CDR3 nucleotides are TGCAGTCCCAGACTGGGGGCTTCAGATACGCAGTATTTT. This encodes CSPRLGASDTQYF.

This clone was found a few times. The chain is built from TRBV10-1 and TRBJ2-1, with 11 bases lining up with TRBD2. Germline values: CDR1 WNHNN, CDR2 SYGVQD (reference sequence). Trimming took 5 bases from V and 2 from J; bases not matched to a gene: 8. This CDR3 comprises 17 residues. CDR3 bases: TGCGCCAGCAGTAAACTAGCGGGAGAGTGGCCCTACAATGAGCAGTTCTTC. It encodes CASSKLAGEWPYNEQFF.

This clone was seen a handful of times. The rearrangement links TRBV30 to TRBJ2-7, with a weak D call TRBD1 (6 bases). Germline V gene lookup returns CDR1 GTSNPN and CDR2 SVGIG (reference sequence). Deletions cut 4 bases from V and 4 bases from J, with 11 bases between. CDR3 length equals 12 residues. The chain's CDR3 is CAWTAGAYEQYF. The CDR3 nucleotides read TGTGCCTGGACCGCAGGGGCTTACGAGCAGTACTTC.

The chain couples TRBV18 to TRBJ1-3; tentative D call: TRBD1 (6 bases). CDR1 KGHSH and CDR2 LQKENI come from the germline V gene. This CDR3 comprises 14 residues. V was clipped by 5 bases and J by 0 bases, with 8 bases between them. As DNA, the CDR3 is TGTGCCAGCTCAGGACAGAGCTCTGGAAACACCATATATTTT. Translating gives CASSGQSSGNTIYF.

The CDR3 sequence: CASSGVFEQYF. In DNA form, the CDR3 reads TGTGCCAGCAGTGGAGTTTTCGAGCAGTACTTC. The V gene is TRBV2, the J gene TRBJ2-7, with D hard to call. The germline V and J ends were trimmed by 4 bases and 6 bases, with 7 bases remaining between them. The germline V gene encodes CDR1 SNHLY and CDR2 FYNNEI. There are 11 residues in the CDR3. The full variable domain, in which reference TRBV2 and TRBJ2-7 provide the parts outside the CDR3, is EPEVTQTPSHQVTQMGQEVILRCVPISNHLYFYWYRQILGQKVEFLVSFYNNEISEKSEIFDDQFSVERPDGSNFTLKIRSTKLEDSAMYFCASSGVFEQYFGPGTRLTVT.

J is TRBJ2-7 and V is TRBV27, with D tentatively TRBD2 (5 bases). Germline V gene data show CDR1 as MNHEY and CDR2 as SMNVEV (reference sequence). The CDR3 length is 13 residues. V was trimmed by 6 bases and J by 6 bases, leaving 15 bases between them. The CDR3 is CASRSFEGGEQYV. In DNA, the CDR3 is TGTGCCAGCAGGTCCTTCGAGGGTGGCGAGCAGTACGTC.